Below are 8 T cell receptor beta chains sequenced from a single sample in a study of shared clonotypes between healthy human individuals. Method: immunoSEQ multiplex PCR; TCRdb's copy keeps in-frame clones and lacks some. The table records around 83,000 clones, about 61% of them present only once. Sequencing was carried out using memory CD8+ T cells sorted from blood. Specified subset: CD45RO+ cells pooled with CCR7-negative TemRA cells. All receptors come from a man aged 25-45 years in good health.

This chain connects TRBV5-4 to TRBJ2-5; 8 bases agree with TRBD2. CDR3 length equals 14 residues. Germline lookup yields CDR1 SGHNT and CDR2 YYREEE (reference sequence). The V and J ends lost 4 bases and 4 bases, in that order; junction bases with no gene match: 6. The CDR3 nucleotides are TGTGCCAGCAGCACCAGCGGGAGCCCAGAGACCCAGTACTTC. This codes for CASSTSGSPETQYF.

This clone was seen repeatedly, ten times or more. The same CDR3 also results from other DNA sequences found in this sample. Here the CDR3 DNA reads TGTGCCACCAGCAGGGACAGGTCATACAATGAGCAGTTCTTC. Its protein product is CATSRDRSYNEQFF. The chain is built from TRBV15 and TRBJ2-1; TRBD1 aligns across 7 bases. Per germline, CDR1 LNHNV and CDR2 YYDKDF (reference sequence). CDR3 length: 14 residues. With 3 bases clipped from V and 4 bases from J, the junction kept 3 bases outside the gene matches.

This clone has a handful of counts. Within the sample, other DNA sequences also encode this same CDR3. The V and J genes are TRBV6-6 and TRBJ2-7; D remains ambiguous. CDR1 is MNHNY and CDR2 is SVGAGI in the germline V gene (reference sequence). With 0 bases removed from V and 2 bases from J, the gap between germline ends came to 2 bases. This CDR3 comprises 12 residues. As DNA, the CDR3 is TGTGCCAGCAGTTACTCCCCCTACGAGCAGTACTTC. The encoded protein is CASSYSPYEQYF.

CDR3 sequence reads: CASSQGLRTEAFF. CDR3 nucleotide sequence: TGCGCCAGCAGCCAAGGTTTGCGGACTGAAGCTTTCTTT. This rearrangement joins TRBV4-3 to TRBJ1-1, with D unresolved. Between the trimmed V and J ends, which lost 1 base and 5 bases, there was a span of 8 bases. The CDR3 contains 13 residues. Germline V lookup: CDR1 LGHNA, CDR2 YSLEER.

This clone was picked up one time. The chain recombines TRBV18 with TRBJ2-3; 8 bases are a match to TRBD1. Trimming took 3 bases from V and 3 from J; bases not matched to a gene: 5. Germline CDR1 and CDR2: KGHSH and LQKENI. The CDR3 consists of 15 residues. Here the CDR3 DNA reads TGTGCCAGCTCACCTTCCGACAGGGGAACAGATACGCAGTATTTT. It codes for CASSPSDRGTDTQYF.

The V and J genes are TRBV18 and TRBJ2-3, with D possibly TRBD1 on 5 matching bases. V was cut by 5 bases and J by 15 bases, with 18 bases left in between. There are 12 residues in the CDR3. The germline V gene has CDR1 KGHSH and CDR2 LQKENI. CDR3 amino acids: CASSSDTRSSYF. Here the CDR3 DNA reads TGTGCCAGCTCATCGGACACCCGGTCATCATATTTT.

The chain has TRBV15 and TRBJ2-2; either TRBD1 or TRBD2 may fit D (5 bases each). Germline CDR1 and CDR2: LNHNV and YYDKDF (reference sequence). The CDR3 loop spans 15 amino acids. Trimming cost V 3 bases and J 6 bases, with 14 bases left between them. The CDR3 loop reads CATSREAGTAGELFF. CDR3 nucleotide sequence: TGTGCCACCAGCAGGGAGGCAGGGACGGCCGGGGAGCTGTTTTTT.

The gene calls are TRBV5-4 and TRBJ2-1; TRBD2 aligns across 14 bases. V dropped 4 bases and J dropped 8; count of bases not matched to a gene: 5. The CDR3 contains 15 residues. Germline V lookup: CDR1 SGHNT, CDR2 YYREEE (reference sequence). CDR3 sequence (DNA): TGTGCCAGCAGCGCGGGACTAGCGGGAGTGGATGAGCAGTTCTTC. Translation gives CASSAGLAGVDEQFF.